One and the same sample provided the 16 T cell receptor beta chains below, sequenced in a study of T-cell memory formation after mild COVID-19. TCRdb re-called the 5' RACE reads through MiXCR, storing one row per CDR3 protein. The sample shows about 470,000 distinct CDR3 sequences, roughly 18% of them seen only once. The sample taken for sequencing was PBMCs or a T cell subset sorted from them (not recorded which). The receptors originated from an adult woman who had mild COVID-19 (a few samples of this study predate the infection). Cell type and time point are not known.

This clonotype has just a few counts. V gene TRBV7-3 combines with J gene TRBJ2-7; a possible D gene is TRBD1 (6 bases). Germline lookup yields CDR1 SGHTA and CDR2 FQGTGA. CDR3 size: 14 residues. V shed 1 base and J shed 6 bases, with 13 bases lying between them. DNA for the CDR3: TGTGCCAGCAGCTTAATGGGCAGGGGCTCCGAGCAGTACTTC. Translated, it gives CASSLMGRGSEQYF.

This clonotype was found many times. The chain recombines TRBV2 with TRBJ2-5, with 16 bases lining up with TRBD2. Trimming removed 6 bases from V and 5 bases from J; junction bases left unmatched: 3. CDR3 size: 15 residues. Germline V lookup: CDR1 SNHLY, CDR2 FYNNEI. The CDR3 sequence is CASSEGLAGGETQYF. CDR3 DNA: TGTGCCAGCAGCGAGGGACTAGCGGGAGGGGAGACCCAGTACTTC.

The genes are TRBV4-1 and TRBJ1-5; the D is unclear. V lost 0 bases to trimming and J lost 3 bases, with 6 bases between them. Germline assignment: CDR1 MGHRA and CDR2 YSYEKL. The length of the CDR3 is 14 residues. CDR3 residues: CASSQDSSNQPQHF. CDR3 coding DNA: TGCGCCAGCAGCCAAGATTCGTCCAATCAGCCCCAGCATTTT.

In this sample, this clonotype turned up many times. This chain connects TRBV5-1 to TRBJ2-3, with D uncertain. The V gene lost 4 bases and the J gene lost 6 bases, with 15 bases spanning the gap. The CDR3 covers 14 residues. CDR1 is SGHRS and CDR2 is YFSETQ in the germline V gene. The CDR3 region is CASSPDSRVDTQYF. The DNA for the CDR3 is TGCGCCAGCAGCCCTGACTCCCGTGTGGATACGCAGTATTTT.

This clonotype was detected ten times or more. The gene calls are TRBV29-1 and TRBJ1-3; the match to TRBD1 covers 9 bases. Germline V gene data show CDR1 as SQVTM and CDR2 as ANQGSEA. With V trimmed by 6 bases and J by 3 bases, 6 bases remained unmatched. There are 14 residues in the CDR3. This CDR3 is CSVRGTGYGNTIYF. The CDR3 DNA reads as TGCAGCGTGCGCGGGACAGGGTATGGAAACACCATATATTTT.

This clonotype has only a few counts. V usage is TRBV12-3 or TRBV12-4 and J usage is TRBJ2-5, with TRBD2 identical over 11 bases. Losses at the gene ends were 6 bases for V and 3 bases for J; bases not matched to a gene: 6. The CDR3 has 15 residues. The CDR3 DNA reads TGTGCCAGCAGACAGTTACTAGCGGGAGAAGAGACCCAGTACTTC. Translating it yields CASRQLLAGEETQYF.

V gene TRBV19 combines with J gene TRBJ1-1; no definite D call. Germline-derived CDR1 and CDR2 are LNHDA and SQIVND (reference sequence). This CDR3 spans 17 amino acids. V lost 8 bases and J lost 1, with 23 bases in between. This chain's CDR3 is CASAPFFRRTRNTEAFF. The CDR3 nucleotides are TGTGCCAGTGCCCCCTTCTTTAGGCGGACCAGGAACACTGAAGCTTTCTTT.

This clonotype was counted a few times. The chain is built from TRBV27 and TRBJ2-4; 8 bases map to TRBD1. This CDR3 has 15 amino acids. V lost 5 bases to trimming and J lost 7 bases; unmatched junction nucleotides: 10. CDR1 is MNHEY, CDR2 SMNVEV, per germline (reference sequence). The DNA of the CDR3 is TGTGCCAGCAGTCCGCGACAGGGGTGGGGGAACATTCAGTACTTC. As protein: CASSPRQGWGNIQYF.

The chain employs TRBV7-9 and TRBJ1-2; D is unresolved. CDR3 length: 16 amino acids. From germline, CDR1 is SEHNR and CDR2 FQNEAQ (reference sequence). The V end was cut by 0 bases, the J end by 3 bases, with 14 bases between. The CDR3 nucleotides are TGTGCCAGCAGCTTAGCGCTACAAGGAGGATACTATGGCTACACCTTC. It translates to CASSLALQGGYYGYTF.

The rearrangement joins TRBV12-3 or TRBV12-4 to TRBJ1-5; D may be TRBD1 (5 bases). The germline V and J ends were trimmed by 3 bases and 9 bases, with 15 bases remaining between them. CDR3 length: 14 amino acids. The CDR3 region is CASSFSQGGRPQHF. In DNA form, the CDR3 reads TGTGCCAGCAGTTTTAGCCAGGGAGGGCGGCCCCAGCATTTT.

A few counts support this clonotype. The CDR3 spells CAWSVKVVGNTGELFF. In nucleotides, the CDR3 is TGTGCCTGGAGTGTAAAGGTTGTCGGGAACACCGGGGAGCTGTTTTTT. The chain combines TRBV30 with TRBJ2-2; D not certain. V lost 0 bases and J lost 1, with 12 bases in between. Germline values: CDR1 GTSNPN, CDR2 SVGIG (reference sequence). The CDR3 loop spans 16 amino acids. The full variable domain, rest sourced from reference TRBV30 and TRBJ2-2, is SQTIHQWPATLVQPVGSPLSLECTVEGTSNPNLYWYRQAAGRGLQLLFYSVGIGQISSEVPQNLSASRPQDRQFILSSKKLLLSDSGFYLCAWSVKVVGNTGELFFGEGSRLTVL.

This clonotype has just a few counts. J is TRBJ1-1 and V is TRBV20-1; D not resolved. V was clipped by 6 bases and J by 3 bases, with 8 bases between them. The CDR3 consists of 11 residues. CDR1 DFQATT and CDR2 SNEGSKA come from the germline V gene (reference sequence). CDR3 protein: CSALEDTEAFF. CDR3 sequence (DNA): TGCAGTGCCTTAGAGGACACTGAAGCTTTCTTT.

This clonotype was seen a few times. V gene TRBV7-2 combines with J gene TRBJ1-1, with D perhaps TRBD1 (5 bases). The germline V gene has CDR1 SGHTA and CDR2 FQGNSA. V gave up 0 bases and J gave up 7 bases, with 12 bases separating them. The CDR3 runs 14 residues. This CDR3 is CASSLARGANEAFF. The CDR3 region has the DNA TGTGCCAGCAGCTTAGCGAGAGGGGCGAATGAAGCTTTCTTT.

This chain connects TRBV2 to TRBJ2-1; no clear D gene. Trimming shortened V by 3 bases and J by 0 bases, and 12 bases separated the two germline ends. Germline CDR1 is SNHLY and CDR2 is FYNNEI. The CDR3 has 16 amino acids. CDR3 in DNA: TGTGCCAGCAGTGATACCAGGCTGAGCTCCTACAATGAGCAGTTCTTC. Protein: CASSDTRLSSYNEQFF.

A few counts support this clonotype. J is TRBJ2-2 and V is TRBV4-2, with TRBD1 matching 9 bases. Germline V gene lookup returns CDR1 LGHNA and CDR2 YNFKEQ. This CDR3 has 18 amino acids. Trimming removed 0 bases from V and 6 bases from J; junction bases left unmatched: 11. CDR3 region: CASSQEGPGQGVPGELFF. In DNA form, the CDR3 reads TGTGCCAGCAGCCAAGAGGGACCGGGACAGGGCGTTCCCGGGGAGCTGTTTTTT.

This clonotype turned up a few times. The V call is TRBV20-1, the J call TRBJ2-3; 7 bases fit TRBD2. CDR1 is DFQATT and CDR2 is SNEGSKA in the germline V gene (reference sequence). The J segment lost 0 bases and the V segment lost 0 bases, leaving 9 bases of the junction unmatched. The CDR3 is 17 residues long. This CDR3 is CSARDSLRGGSTDTQYF. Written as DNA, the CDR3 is TGCAGTGCTAGAGATTCCTTGCGGGGAGGGAGCACAGATACGCAGTATTTT.